This entry concerns a single TCR beta chain. Its recognized antigen is unknown. Per-base quality was not reported, and no clone a single base away is much larger than it. In the prospective study, participants were roughly 18 to 95 years old, resided in about two dozen geographic areas of the United States, and were enrolled through a virtual design. To assign participants to cohorts, the prospective study relied on clinical history that participants themselves reported in a screening survey and a study questionnaire. Exposed participants had been in contact, within 2 weeks of entering the study, with a person who had a PCR-confirmed or clinician-diagnosed case of COVID-19. In the prospective study, whole blood, serum and a nasopharyngeal or oropharyngeal swab were collected from each participant by mobile phlebotomists. Prospective study participants could optionally give additional blood draws and questionnaires over an approximately two-month period. Prospective study blood samples were shipped either frozen or at room temperature before DNA extraction.

Trimming accounts for 1 base at V and 3 bases at J, while the number of junction bases matched to no gene is 8. Taken from cysteine to phenylalanine, the CDR3 has 17 residues. Only the CDR3 DNA stays, 51 bases, in frame from base 1. The germline V gene yields SGHTA for CDR1 and FQGNSA for CDR2. This sample is drawn from a study of blood T cell repertoires in COVID-19 (dated by TCRdb to about 2020). At the level of the whole study: The collaborator samples originated in the United States, Italy and Spain and spanned the acute and convalescent phases of COVID-19. The prospective study material was composed of cDNA or gDNA derived from T cells, B-cell-depleted T cells, or PBMCs. The dataset comprised deeply sampled blood TCRbeta repertoires from subjects exposed to, actively infected with, or recovered from COVID-19. The repertoires were released in a freely available public database meant as a resource for research on the immune response to SARS-CoV-2. Samples were obtained from the ongoing ImmuneRACE study (first 160 participants) and from 1,000 to 1,500 subjects provided by 6 global collaborators. Sample metadata almost always included a de-identified subject ID, COVID-19 status, age in years and sex. Where available, HLA class I and class II types were taken from metadata supplied by the sample provider and were not determined by assay-based typing. The full study reports these points: The quantity of clinical and demographic metadata differed by source and by participant and was supplied without curation.

TCRbeta CDR3 regions were amplified from genomic DNA by means of the immunoSEQ Assay, a bias-controlled multiplex PCR. The paper's data handling went like this. Within the assay, amplification of reference gene primers was used to estimate how many nucleated cells each sample contained. Sequence reads were collapsed and filtered to measure the absolute abundance of every unique TCRbeta CDR3 rearrangement. For each sample, productive Simpson clonality was calculated by taking the square root of Simpson's diversity index across productive rearrangements. Sourced from immuneACCESS, this table was stored by TCRdb with only in-frame sequences that have V and J called. A share of the clones is absent; for the studies checked, an unresolved V gene accounts for under half, and the remainder has no known explanation. The DNA gave D and trimming, while V, J and clone size come from that table. This sample comprises around 160,000 clones, 84% of them detected only once. The ten largest clones capture more than 5% of the sample.

The sample taken for sequencing was PBMCs or T cells enriched from blood (not recorded which). This receptor was obtained from a woman aged 50 to 60 who had been exposed to COVID-19. This chain is built from TRBV7-2 and TRBJ2-3; TRBD2 fits 9 bases in the junction. The DNA sequence is TGTGCCAGCAGCTTAGAGGCGGGAGGGCCCGGAACAGATACGCAGTATTTT. It encodes CASSLEAGGPGTDTQYF.